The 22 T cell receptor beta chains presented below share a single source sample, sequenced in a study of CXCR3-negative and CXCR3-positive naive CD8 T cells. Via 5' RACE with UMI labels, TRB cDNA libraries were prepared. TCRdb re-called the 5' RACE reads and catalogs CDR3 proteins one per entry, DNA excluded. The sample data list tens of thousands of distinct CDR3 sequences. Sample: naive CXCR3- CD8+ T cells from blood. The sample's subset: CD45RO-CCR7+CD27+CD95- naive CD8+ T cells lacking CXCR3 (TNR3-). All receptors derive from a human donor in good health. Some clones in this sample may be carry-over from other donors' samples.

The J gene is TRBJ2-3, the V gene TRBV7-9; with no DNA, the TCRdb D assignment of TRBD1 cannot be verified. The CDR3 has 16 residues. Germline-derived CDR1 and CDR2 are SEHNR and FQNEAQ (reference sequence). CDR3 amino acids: CASSLFRGAGTDTQYF.

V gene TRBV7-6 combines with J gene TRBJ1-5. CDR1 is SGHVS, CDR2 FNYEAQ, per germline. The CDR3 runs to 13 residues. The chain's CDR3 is CASSLWGDQPQHF. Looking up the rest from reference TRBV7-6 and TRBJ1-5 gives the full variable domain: GAGVSQSPRYKVTKRGQDVALRCDPISGHVSLYWYRQALGQGPEFLTYFNYEAQQDKSGLPNDRFSAERPEGSISTLTIQRTEQRDSAMYRCASSLWGDQPQHFGDGTRLSIL.

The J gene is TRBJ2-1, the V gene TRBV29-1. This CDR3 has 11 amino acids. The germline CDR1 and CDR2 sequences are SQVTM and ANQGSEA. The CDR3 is CSGTSYNEQFF.

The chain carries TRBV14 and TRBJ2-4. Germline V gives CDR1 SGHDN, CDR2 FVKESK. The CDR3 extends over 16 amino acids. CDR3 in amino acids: CASSQATGLAKNIQYF.

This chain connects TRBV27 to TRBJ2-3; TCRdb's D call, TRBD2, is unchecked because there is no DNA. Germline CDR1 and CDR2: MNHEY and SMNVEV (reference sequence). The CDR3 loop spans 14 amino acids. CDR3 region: CASSLVVEADTQYF.

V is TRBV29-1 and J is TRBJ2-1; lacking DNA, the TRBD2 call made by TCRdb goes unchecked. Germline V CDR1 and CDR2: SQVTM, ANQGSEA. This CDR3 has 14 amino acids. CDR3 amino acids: CSVELAGGNNEQFF.

CDR3 sequence: CASSHRWGENEQFF. The V call is TRBV3-1, the J call TRBJ2-1; TCRdb returns TRBD2, unconfirmable since there is no DNA. The CDR3 extends over 14 amino acids. Germline-derived CDR1 and CDR2 are LGHDT and YNNKEL (reference sequence).

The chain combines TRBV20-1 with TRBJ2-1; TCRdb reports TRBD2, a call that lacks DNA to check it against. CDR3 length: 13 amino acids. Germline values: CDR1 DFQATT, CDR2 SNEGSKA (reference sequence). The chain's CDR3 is CSASGVRANEQFF.

The chain's CDR3 is CASSFQPGEAFF. The gene calls are TRBV7-9 and TRBJ1-1; lacking DNA, the TRBD1 call made by TCRdb goes unchecked. CDR1 SEHNR and CDR2 FQNEAQ come from the germline V gene (reference sequence). The CDR3 loop spans 12 amino acids.

The CDR3 reads CSVEAGDTDTQYF. The J gene is TRBJ2-3, the V gene TRBV29-1; no DNA is available, so the TRBD1 call from TCRdb remains unchecked. Per the germline V gene, CDR1 is SQVTM and CDR2 is ANQGSEA. The CDR3 has 13 residues.

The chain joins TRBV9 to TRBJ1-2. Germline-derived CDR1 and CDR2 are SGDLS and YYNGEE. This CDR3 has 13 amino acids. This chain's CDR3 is CASSGKESYGYTF.

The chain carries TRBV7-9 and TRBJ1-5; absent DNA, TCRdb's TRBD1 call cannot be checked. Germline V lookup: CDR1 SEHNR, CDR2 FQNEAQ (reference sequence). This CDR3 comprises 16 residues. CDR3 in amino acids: CASLESGGHLNQPQHF.

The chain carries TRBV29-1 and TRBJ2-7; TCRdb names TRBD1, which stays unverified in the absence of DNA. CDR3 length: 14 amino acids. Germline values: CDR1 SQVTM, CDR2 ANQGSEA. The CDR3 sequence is CSSLGGAGPYEQYF.

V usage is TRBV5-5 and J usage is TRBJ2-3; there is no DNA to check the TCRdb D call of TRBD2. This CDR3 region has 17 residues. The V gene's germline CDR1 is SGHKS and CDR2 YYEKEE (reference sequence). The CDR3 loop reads CASSLEGVSGYTDTQYF.

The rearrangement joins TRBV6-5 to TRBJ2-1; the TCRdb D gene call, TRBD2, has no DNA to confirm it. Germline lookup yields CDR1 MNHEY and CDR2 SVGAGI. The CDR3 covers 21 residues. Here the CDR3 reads CASSQHRTSGGPRSSYNEQFF.

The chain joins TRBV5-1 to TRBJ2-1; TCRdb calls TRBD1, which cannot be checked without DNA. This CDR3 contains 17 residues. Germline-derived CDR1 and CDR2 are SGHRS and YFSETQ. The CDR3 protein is CASSLRGAGSSYNEQFF.

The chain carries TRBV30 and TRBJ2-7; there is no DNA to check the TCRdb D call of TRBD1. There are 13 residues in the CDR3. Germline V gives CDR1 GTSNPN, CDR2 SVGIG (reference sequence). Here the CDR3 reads CAWTPGMEYEQYF.

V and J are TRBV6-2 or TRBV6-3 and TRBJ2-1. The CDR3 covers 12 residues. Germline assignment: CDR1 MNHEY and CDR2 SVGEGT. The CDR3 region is CASSYPNNEQFF.

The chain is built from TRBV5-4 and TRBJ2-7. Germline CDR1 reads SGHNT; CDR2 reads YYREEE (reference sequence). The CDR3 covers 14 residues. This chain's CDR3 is CASSWDPSPLEQYF.

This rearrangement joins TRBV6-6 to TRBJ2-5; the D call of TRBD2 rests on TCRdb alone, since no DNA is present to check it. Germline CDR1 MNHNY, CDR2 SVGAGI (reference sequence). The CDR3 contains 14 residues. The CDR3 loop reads CASTEGTGIETQYF.

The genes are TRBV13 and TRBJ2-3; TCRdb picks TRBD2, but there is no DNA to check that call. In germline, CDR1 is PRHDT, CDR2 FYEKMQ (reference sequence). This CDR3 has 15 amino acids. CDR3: CASSLGTSGADTQYF.

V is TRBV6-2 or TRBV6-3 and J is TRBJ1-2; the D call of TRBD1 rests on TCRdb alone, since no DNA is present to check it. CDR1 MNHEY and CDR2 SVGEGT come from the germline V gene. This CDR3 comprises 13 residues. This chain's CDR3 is CASSYPGSYGYTF.